This entry lists 26 T cell receptor beta chains sequenced from one sample in a study of molecular identifiers for immune sequencing clone quantification. TCRdb used MiXCR to reprocess the PCR reads, holding one entry per CDR3 protein. Altogether 460,000 or so distinct CDR3 sequences are present, about a fifth being singletons, with the ten largest covering about 0.8%. Source material: naive CD8+ T cells from blood, with Jurkat cell RNA spiked in. Subset noted: FACS-sorted CD8+CD4-CCR7+CD45RA+ naive T cells. These receptors all come from a human donor in good health. Some libraries in this study had Jurkat cell RNA spiked in.

The rearrangement links TRBV24-1 to TRBJ2-1; D may be TRBD1 or TRBD2 (5 bases each). Matching the DNA end better, TRBJ2-7 makes the J call doubtful. This CDR3 is 14 amino acids long. Germline lookup yields CDR1 KGHDR and CDR2 SFDVKD. The CDR3 reads CATSPGRINNEQYF. The CDR3 bases are TGTGCCACCAGTCCGGGGCGGATTAACAATGAGCAGTACTTC.

The rearrangement uses TRBV12-3 or TRBV12-4 and TRBJ2-3; no clear D. V was clipped by 4 bases and J by 4 bases, with 9 bases between them. The CDR3 covers 13 residues. For the CDR3, the DNA is TGTGCCAGCAGTTGGGGTGGGTCAGATACGCAGTATTTT. Its protein product is CASSWGGSDTQYF.

This clonotype turned up a few times. The rearrangement links TRBV5-5 to TRBJ1-1; D perhaps matches TRBD1 (6 bases). Trimming shortened V by 3 bases and J by 1 base, and 22 bases separated the two germline ends. Germline CDR1 SGHKS, CDR2 YYEKEE (reference sequence). The CDR3 length is 18 residues. In DNA form, the CDR3 reads TGTGCCAGCAGCTGGTCCCCATATACCGGGACACCGAACACTGAAGCTTTCTTT. The encoded protein is CASSWSPYTGTPNTEAFF.

This clonotype has just a few counts. The chain's CDR3 is CASSPAGGLDTGELFF. CDR3 nucleotide sequence: TGTGCCAGCAGCCCCGCCGGTGGGTTGGACACCGGGGAGCTGTTTTTT. The chain uses TRBV28 and TRBJ2-2; no definite D call. There are 16 residues in the CDR3. The V gene's germline CDR1 is MDHEN and CDR2 SYDVKM. V lost 6 bases, J lost 3 bases, and 17 bases lay in between.

This clonotype was recorded many times. This rearrangement joins TRBV7-9 to TRBJ2-2; TRBD2 might be the D (5 bases). Germline V lookup: CDR1 SEHNR, CDR2 FQNEAQ (reference sequence). This CDR3 contains 14 residues. Trimming shortened V by 1 base and J by 4 bases, and 7 bases separated the two germline ends. The CDR3 region is CASSLVRGTGELFF. CDR3 in DNA: TGTGCCAGCAGCTTAGTACGGGGCACCGGGGAGCTGTTTTTT.

This clonotype has a count of ten or more. V usage is TRBV6-2 or TRBV6-3 and J usage is TRBJ2-4; no clear D. The CDR3 consists of 13 residues. The germline V gene has CDR1 MNHEY and CDR2 SVGEGT. With 0 bases removed from V and 6 bases from J, the gap between germline ends came to 6 bases. The CDR3 coding sequence is TGTGCCAGCAGTTACTCCTCAGTAAACATTCAGTACTTC. It is translated as CASSYSSVNIQYF.

In its sample, this clonotype was seen a few times. J is TRBJ2-1 and V is TRBV7-9, with 7 bases identical to TRBD2. Germline values: CDR1 SEHNR, CDR2 FQNEAQ (reference sequence). CDR3 length: 11 amino acids. V dropped 2 bases and J dropped 14; count of bases not matched to a gene: 3. CDR3 in amino acids: CASSLWGGEFF. CDR3 nucleotide sequence: TGTGCCAGCAGCTTATGGGGGGGTGAGTTCTTC.

V and J are TRBV4-1 and TRBJ2-1; D ambiguous. Between the trimmed V and J ends, which lost 1 base and 12 bases, there was a span of 10 bases. CDR3 size: 12 residues. The germline CDR1 and CDR2 sequences are MGHRA and YSYEKL. The CDR3 protein is CASSQGSSGQFF. The CDR3 coding sequence is TGCGCCAGCAGCCAAGGGTCTTCTGGGCAGTTCTTC.

This clonotype appeared many times. The chain combines TRBV28 with TRBJ1-4, with D perhaps matching TRBD1 (6 bases). Germline V gene lookup returns CDR1 MDHEN and CDR2 SYDVKM. V was cut by 4 bases and J by 0 bases, with 18 bases left in between. This CDR3 has 18 amino acids. The CDR3 loop reads CASSSPDSHLATNEKLFF. In DNA, the CDR3 is TGTGCCAGCAGTTCCCCGGACAGTCACCTTGCAACTAATGAAAAACTGTTTTTT.

In this sample, this clonotype turned up a few times. The CDR3: CASSSDLSEKLFF. CDR3 sequence (DNA): TGTGCCAGCAGCTCCGACTTAAGCGAAAAACTGTTTTTT. The chain couples TRBV11-2 to TRBJ1-4, with no clear D. Germline lookup yields CDR1 SGHAT and CDR2 FQNNGV. This CDR3 comprises 13 residues. Trimming cost V 4 bases and J 8 bases, with 11 bases left between them.

This clonotype was counted many times. V usage is TRBV20-1 and J usage is TRBJ1-6; D not certain. Germline V gives CDR1 DFQATT, CDR2 SNEGSKA (reference sequence). The CDR3 totals 16 residues. V was pared by 0 bases and J by 2 bases, with 11 bases between. CDR3 region: CSARDKSGTYNSPLHF. The CDR3 region has the DNA TGCAGTGCTAGAGATAAGTCAGGCACCTATAATTCACCCCTCCACTTT.

The sample holds a few counts of this clonotype. The chain joins TRBV28 to TRBJ1-5; D ambiguous. CDR1 MDHEN and CDR2 SYDVKM come from the germline V gene. The CDR3 contains 14 residues. V lost 2 bases, J lost 3 bases, and 8 bases lay in between. The CDR3, as DNA: TGTGCCAGCAGTTTAGAATTTGACAATCAGCCCCAGCATTTT. Translation gives CASSLEFDNQPQHF.

In its sample, this clonotype was seen many times. A much more abundant neighbour one base away suggests this may be a read error. The chain joins TRBV9 to TRBJ2-7; 7 bases agree with TRBD1. The CDR3 is made up of 13 amino acids. Germline CDR1 SGDLS, CDR2 YYNGEE. V shed 4 bases and J 5 bases; nucleotides not matched to a gene: 6. The CDR3 here is CASSPGTANEQYF. CDR3 DNA: TGTGCCAGCAGCCCCGGGACAGCCAACGAGCAGTACTTC. Combining the CDR3 with reference TRBV9 and TRBJ2-7 gives the whole variable domain DSGVTQTPKHLITATGQRVTLRCSPRSGDLSVYWYQQSLDQGLQFLIQYYNGEERAKGNILERFSAQQFPDLHSELNLSSLELGDSALYFCASSPGTANEQYFGPGTRLTVT.

This clonotype was counted between two and nine times. The CDR3 spells CASSLGTRVLSTDTQYF. CDR3 DNA sequence: TGTGCCAGCAGCTTGGGGACTAGAGTCTTATCCACAGATACGCAGTATTTT. V usage is TRBV5-6 and J usage is TRBJ2-3; 7 bases match TRBD2. The J segment lost 2 bases and the V segment lost 0 bases, leaving 9 bases of the junction unmatched. The CDR3 totals 17 residues. Germline-derived CDR1 and CDR2 are SGHDT and YYEEEE.

In the case of this clonotype: The junction departs from the called germline gene at one end, perhaps through a read error. This chain links TRBV19 with TRBJ2-7; perhaps D is TRBD1 or TRBD2 (5 bases each). The CDR3 contains 12 residues. Germline V lookup: CDR1 LNHDA, CDR2 SQIVND (reference sequence). The CDR3 loop reads CVSSMGPYEQYF. In DNA, the CDR3 is TGTGTCAGTAGTATGGGACCCTACGAGCAGTACTTC.

There are a few counts of this clonotype. With a much larger clone just one base away, this may be a read error. The chain employs TRBV7-9 and TRBJ2-4; 8 bases agree with TRBD2. There are 14 residues in the CDR3. Unmatched junction bases numbered 4, after V lost 4 bases and J lost 5 bases. Germline V gene lookup returns CDR1 SEHNR and CDR2 FQNEAQ (reference sequence). The CDR3 protein is CASSSTSGENIQYF. CDR3 nucleotide sequence: TGTGCCAGCAGCTCTACTAGCGGAGAAAACATTCAGTACTTC.

This clonotype was seen many times. The genes are TRBV28 and TRBJ2-4, with a tentative D call TRBD2 (5 bases). CDR1 and CDR2 from the germline V gene are MDHEN and SYDVKM. V gave up 2 bases and J gave up 2 bases, with 7 bases separating them. The CDR3 extends over 14 amino acids. CDR3 coding DNA: TGTGCCAGCAGTTTAAGAGGGTCCAAAAACATTCAGTACTTC. This codes for CASSLRGSKNIQYF.

The CDR3 nucleotides are TGTGCCAGCAGCTTAACAAAGGTAACAGAAGAGACCCAGTACTTC. This gives the protein CASSLTKVTEETQYF. The rearrangement links TRBV7-6 to TRBJ2-5; D unclear. V gave up 2 bases and J gave up 3 bases, with 13 bases separating them. Germline-derived CDR1 and CDR2 are SGHVS and FNYEAQ. The CDR3 runs to 15 residues.

V is TRBV5-6 and J is TRBJ1-1; a possible D gene is TRBD1 (5 bases). Per germline, CDR1 SGHDT and CDR2 YYEEEE. The CDR3 has 15 amino acids. Trimming left V 0 bases short and J 2 bases short, with 11 bases between. CDR3 nucleotide sequence: TGTGCCAGCAGCTTGGGGCGGGACCCTAACACTGAAGCTTTCTTT. Protein: CASSLGRDPNTEAFF.

The sample holds many counts of this clonotype. The V and J genes are TRBV27 and TRBJ2-3; maybe TRBD2 (5 bases). The V gene lost 3 bases and the J gene lost 5 bases, with 9 bases spanning the gap. The CDR3 has 13 residues. Germline V CDR1 and CDR2: MNHEY, SMNVEV (reference sequence). The CDR3 reads CASSFGGGDTQYF. Written as DNA, the CDR3 is TGTGCCAGCAGTTTTGGAGGAGGAGATACGCAGTATTTT.

This clonotype was observed many times. The rearrangement links TRBV5-6 to TRBJ2-7, with 12 nucleotides matching TRBD2. The CDR3 is made up of 15 amino acids. In germline, CDR1 is SGHDT, CDR2 YYEEEE. With V trimmed by 2 bases and J by 3 bases, 3 bases remained unmatched. CDR3 protein: CASSLLAGGGYEQYF. In DNA form, the CDR3 reads TGTGCCAGCAGCTTACTAGCGGGGGGCGGCTACGAGCAGTACTTC.

In regard to this clonotype: A junction end diverges from the germline sequence, so it may reflect a read error. The chain uses TRBV27 and TRBJ2-2; TRBD2 is a possible D gene (7 bases). Germline assignment: CDR1 MNHEY and CDR2 SMNVEV (reference sequence). The CDR3 length is 15 residues. As DNA, the CDR3 is TGTGCCAGCACGGTCGGGACGGGGGGCTTCGGGGAGCTGTCTTTT. Translated, it gives CASTVGTGGFGELSF.

This sequence joins TRBV28 and TRBJ1-1; D uncertain. The CDR3 is made up of 14 amino acids. From germline, CDR1 is MDHEN and CDR2 SYDVKM. The germline V and J ends were trimmed by 5 bases and 4 bases, with 14 bases remaining between them. CDR3 bases: TGTGCCAGCAGTCCCCTGACTGATATCACTGAAGCTTTCTTT. It codes for CASSPLTDITEAFF.

This clonotype was detected ten times or more. The V gene is TRBV28, the J gene TRBJ2-7; 7 nucleotides match TRBD1. Looked up from germline, CDR1 is MDHEN and CDR2 is SYDVKM. The CDR3 runs 16 residues. Trimming cost V 2 bases and J 10 bases; bases outside gene matches: 17. DNA of the CDR3: TGTGCCAGCAGTTTAATGGTTGGGGACAGCCCCCCTCATCAGTACTTC. It translates to CASSLMVGDSPPHQYF.

In its sample, this clonotype was seen many times. The rearrangement links TRBV7-9 to TRBJ2-7, with D tentatively TRBD2 (6 bases). The CDR3 is 14 amino acids. The V and J ends lost 4 bases and 3 bases respectively, with 13 bases between them. The germline CDR1 and CDR2 sequences are SEHNR and FQNEAQ (reference sequence). Here the CDR3 reads CASSSSSADYEQYF. In DNA, the CDR3 is TGTGCCAGCAGCTCCTCTAGCGCAGACTACGAGCAGTACTTC.

Comments on this clonotype: With a much larger clone just one base away, this may be a read error. The CDR3 loop reads CASRSTRTSGRYTGTQYF. In DNA form, the CDR3 reads TGTGCCAGCAGATCTACCCGCACTAGCGGGAGGTACACAGGTACGCAGTATTTT. The genes are TRBV12-3 or TRBV12-4 and TRBJ2-3; 12 positions match TRBD2. This CDR3 contains 18 residues.